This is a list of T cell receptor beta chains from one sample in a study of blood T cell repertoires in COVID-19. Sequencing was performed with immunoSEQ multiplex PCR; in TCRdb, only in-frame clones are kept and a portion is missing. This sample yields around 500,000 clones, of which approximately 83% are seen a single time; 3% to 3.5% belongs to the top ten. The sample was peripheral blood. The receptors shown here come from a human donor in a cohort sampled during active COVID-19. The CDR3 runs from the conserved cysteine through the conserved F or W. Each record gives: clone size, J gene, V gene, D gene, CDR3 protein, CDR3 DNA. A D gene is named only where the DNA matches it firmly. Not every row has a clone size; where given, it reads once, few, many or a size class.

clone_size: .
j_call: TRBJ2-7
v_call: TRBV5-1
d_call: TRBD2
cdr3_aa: CASSPLLAGVNEQYF
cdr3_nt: TGCGCCAGCAGCCCATTACTAGCGGGAGTCAACGAGCAGTACTTC

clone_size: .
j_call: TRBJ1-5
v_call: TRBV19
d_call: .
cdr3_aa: CASSRNRAQPQHF
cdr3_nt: TGTGCCAGTAGTCGAAACAGAGCTCAGCCCCAGCATTTT

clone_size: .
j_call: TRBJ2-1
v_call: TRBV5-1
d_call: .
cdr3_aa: CASSPLDRYNEQFF
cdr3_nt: TGCGCCAGCAGCCCTTTAGATCGCTACAATGAGCAGTTCTTC

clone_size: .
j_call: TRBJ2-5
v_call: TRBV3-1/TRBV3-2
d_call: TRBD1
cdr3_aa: CASSQEKVLGGNWGETQYF
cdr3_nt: TGTGCCAGCAGCCAAGAAAAAGTTTTAGGGGGCAACTGGGGAGAGACCCAGTACTTC

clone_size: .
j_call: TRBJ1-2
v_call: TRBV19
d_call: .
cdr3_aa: CASSPEGYGYTF
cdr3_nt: TGTGCCAGTAGCCCGGAGGGGTATGGCTACACCTTC

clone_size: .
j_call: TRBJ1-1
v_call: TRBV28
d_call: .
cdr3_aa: CASSLAAQGTTEAFF
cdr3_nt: TGTGCCAGCAGCCTAGCCGCCCAGGGGACCACTGAAGCTTTCTTT

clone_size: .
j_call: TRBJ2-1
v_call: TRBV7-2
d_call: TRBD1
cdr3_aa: CASSLAPGQGNNEQFF
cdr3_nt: TGTGCCAGCAGCTTAGCCCCGGGACAGGGCAACAATGAGCAGTTCTTC

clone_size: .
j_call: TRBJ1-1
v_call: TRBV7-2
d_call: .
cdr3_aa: CASSRDTGIYTEAFF
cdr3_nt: TGTGCCAGCAGCCGTGATACAGGGATTTACACTGAAGCTTTCTTT

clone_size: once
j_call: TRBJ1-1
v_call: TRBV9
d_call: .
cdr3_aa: CASSVVSRGGGEAFF
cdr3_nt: TGTGCCAGCAGCGTAGTTTCCCGCGGGGGTGGGGAAGCTTTCTTT

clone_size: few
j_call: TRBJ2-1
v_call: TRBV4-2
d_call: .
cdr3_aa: CASSPGGAGVSYNEQFF
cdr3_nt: TGTGCCAGCAGCCCAGGGGGAGCGGGAGTGTCCTACAATGAGCAGTTCTTC

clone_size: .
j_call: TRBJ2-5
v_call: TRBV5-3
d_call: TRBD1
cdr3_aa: CARSLVARGRCSRETQYF
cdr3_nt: TGTGCCAGAAGCTTGGTGGCTAGGGGGCGTTGCTCGAGGGAGACCCAGTACTTC

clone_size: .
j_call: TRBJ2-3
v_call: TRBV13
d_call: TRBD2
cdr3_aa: CASSLGLAGGPSTDTQYF
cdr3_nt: TGTGCCAGCAGCCTGGGACTAGCGGGAGGGCCTAGCACAGATACGCAGTATTTT

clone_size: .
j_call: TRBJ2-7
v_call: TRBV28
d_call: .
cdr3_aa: CASRDTKGQYF
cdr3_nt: TGTGCCAGCCGGGACACTAAGGGGCAGTACTTC

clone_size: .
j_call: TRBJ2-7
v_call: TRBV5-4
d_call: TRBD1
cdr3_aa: CASSLDQGAFYEQYF
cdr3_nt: TGTGCCAGCAGCTTGGACCAGGGGGCGTTCTACGAGCAGTACTTC

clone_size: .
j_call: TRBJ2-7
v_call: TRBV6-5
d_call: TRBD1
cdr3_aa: CASSYSAPGGADEQYF
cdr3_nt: TGTGCCAGCAGTTACTCAGCTCCAGGGGGCGCGGATGAGCAGTACTTC

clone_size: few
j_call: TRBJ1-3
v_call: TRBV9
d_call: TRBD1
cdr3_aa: CASSGQGLGTNTIYF
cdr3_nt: TGTGCCAGCAGCGGACAGGGCCTGGGCACAAACACCATATATTTT

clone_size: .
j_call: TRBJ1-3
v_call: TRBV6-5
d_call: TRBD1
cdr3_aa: CASRDRSSGNTIYF
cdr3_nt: TGTGCCAGCAGGGACAGGTCCTCTGGAAACACCATATATTTT

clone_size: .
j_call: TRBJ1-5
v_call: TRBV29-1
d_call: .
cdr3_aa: CSVGEGDNQPQHF
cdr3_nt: TGCAGCGTTGGAGAAGGGGACAATCAGCCCCAGCATTTT

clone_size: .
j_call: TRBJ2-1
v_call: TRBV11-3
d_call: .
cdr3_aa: CASSFRESRGGNEQFF
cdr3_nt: TGTGCCAGCAGCTTCCGGGAGAGTCGAGGTGGGAATGAGCAGTTCTTC

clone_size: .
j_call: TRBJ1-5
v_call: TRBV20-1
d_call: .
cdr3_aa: CSASMGALNQPQHF
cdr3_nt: TGCAGTGCTAGTATGGGGGCCCTTAATCAGCCCCAGCATTTT

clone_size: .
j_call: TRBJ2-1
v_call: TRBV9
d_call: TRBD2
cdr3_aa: CASSEKGRSGRASEQFF
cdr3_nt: TGTGCCAGCAGCGAAAAAGGGAGGAGCGGGAGGGCCAGTGAGCAGTTCTTC

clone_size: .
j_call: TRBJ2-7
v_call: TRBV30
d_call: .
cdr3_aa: CAWTRDTVPYEQYF
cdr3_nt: TGTGCCTGGACTCGGGACACGGTTCCCTACGAGCAGTACTTC

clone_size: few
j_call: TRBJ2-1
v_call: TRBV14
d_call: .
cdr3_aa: CASSGPWDEQFF
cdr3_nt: TGTGCCAGCAGCGGGCCCTGGGATGAGCAGTTCTTC

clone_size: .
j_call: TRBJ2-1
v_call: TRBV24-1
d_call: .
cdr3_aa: CATSHFESREQFF
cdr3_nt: TGTGCCACCAGTCATTTTGAGAGCCGGGAGCAGTTCTTC

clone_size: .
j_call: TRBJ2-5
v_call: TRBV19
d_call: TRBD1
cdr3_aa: CASSMSRDRGPETQYF
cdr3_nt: TGTGCCAGTAGTATGAGCCGGGACAGGGGGCCAGAGACCCAGTACTTC

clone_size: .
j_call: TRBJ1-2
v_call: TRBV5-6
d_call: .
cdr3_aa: CASNQQGLGYGYTF
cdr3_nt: TGTGCCAGCAATCAGCAGGGATTAGGCTATGGCTACACCTTC

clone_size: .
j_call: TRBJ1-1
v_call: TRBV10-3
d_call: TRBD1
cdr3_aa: CAISERTGGTMNTEAFF
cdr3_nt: TGTGCCATCAGTGAAAGGACAGGGGGCACCATGAACACTGAAGCTTTCTTT

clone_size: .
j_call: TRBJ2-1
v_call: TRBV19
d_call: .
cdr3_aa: CASSPKTTRSEQFF
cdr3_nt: TGTGCCAGTAGTCCAAAGACTACAAGGAGTGAGCAGTTCTTC

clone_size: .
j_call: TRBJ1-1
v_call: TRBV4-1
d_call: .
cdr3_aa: CASSQDGGMNTEAFF
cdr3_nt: TGCGCCAGCAGCCAAGATGGGGGGATGAACACTGAAGCTTTCTTT

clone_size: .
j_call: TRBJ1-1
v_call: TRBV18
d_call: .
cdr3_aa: CASSRQALNTEAFF
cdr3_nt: TGTGCCAGCTCGCGACAGGCCTTGAACACTGAAGCTTTCTTT

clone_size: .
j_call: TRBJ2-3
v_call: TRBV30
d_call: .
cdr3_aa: CAGLRTVSSTDTQYF
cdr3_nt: TGTGCCGGATTAAGGACAGTTTCTAGCACAGATACGCAGTATTTT

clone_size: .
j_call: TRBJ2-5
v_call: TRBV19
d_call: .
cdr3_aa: CATAPTRQETQYF
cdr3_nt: TGTGCCACTGCGCCGACGCGGCAAGAGACCCAGTACTTC

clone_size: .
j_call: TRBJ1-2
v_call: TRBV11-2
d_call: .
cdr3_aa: CASSLGTGNNYGYTF
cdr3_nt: TGTGCCAGCAGCCTCGGCACCGGGAATAACTATGGCTACACCTTC

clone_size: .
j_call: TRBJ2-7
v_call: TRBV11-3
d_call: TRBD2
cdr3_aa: CASSLQGTSGRQYF
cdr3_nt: TGTGCCAGCAGCCTACAGGGGACTAGCGGGAGACAGTACTTC

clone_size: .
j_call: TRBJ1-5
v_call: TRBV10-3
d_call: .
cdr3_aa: CAISAVLSNQPQHF
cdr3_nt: TGTGCCATCAGTGCGGTTCTTAGCAATCAGCCCCAGCATTTT

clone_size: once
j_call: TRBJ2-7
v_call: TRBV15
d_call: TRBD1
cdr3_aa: CATSEGQMHEQYF
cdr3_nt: TGTGCCACCAGCGAGGGACAGATGCACGAGCAGTACTTC

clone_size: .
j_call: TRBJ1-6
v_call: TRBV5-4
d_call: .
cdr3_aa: CASSIQGGRTSPLHF
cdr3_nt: TGTGCCAGCAGCATCCAGGGAGGGAGGACTTCACCCCTCCACTTT

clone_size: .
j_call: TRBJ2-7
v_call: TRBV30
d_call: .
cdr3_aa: CAWSRGSTYEQYF
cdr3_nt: TGTGCCTGGTCCCGTGGCTCCACCTACGAGCAGTACTTC

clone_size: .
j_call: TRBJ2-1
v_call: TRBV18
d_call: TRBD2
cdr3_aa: CASSPGLAGSYNEQFF
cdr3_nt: TGTGCCAGCTCACCGGGACTAGCGGGTTCTTACAATGAGCAGTTCTTC

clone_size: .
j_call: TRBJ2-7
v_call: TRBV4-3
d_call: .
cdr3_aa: CASSQGAGPRYEQYF
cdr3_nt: TGCGCCAGCAGCCAAGGGGCGGGTCCCAGGTACGAGCAGTACTTC

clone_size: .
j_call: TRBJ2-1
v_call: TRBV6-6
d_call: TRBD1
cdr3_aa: CASSFFGTGGNEQFF
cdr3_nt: TGTGCCAGCAGTTTTTTCGGGACAGGGGGCAATGAGCAGTTCTTC

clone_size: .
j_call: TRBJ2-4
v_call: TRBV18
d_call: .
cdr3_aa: CASSHRDTGIQYF
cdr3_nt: TGTGCCAGCTCACACCGGGACACGGGCATTCAGTACTTC

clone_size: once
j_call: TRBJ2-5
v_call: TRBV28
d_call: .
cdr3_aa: CASSSAGPLLETQYF
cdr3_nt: TGTGCCAGCAGTTCTGCAGGGCCCCTCTTGGAGACCCAGTACTTC

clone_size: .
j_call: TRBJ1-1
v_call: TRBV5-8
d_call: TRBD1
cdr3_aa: CASSLPRGRSRRTEAFF
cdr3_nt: TGTGCCAGCAGCTTGCCCAGGGGGCGATCCCGGAGGACTGAAGCTTTCTTT

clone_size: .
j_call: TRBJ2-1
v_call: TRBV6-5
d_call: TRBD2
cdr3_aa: CASSRLAGVFNEQFF
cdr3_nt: TGTGCCAGCAGTAGACTAGCGGGAGTTTTCAATGAGCAGTTCTTC

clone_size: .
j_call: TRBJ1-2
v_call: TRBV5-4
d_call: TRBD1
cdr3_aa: CASSIDRDYGYTF
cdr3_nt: TGTGCCAGCAGCATAGACAGGGACTATGGCTACACCTTC

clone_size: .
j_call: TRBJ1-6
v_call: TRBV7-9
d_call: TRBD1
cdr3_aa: CASSPPRGDSPLHF
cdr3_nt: TGTGCCAGCAGCCCGCCCAGGGGGGATTCACCCCTCCACTTT

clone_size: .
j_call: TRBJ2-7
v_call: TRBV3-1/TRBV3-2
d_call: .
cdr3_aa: CASSHGLNEQYF
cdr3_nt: TGTGCCAGCAGTCACGGACTTAACGAGCAGTACTTC

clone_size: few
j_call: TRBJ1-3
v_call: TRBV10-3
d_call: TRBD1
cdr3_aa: CAIRGDSDGNTIYF
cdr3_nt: TGTGCCATCAGGGGGGACAGCGATGGAAACACCATATATTTT

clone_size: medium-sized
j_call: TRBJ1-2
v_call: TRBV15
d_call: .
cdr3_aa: CATSRDRGRQRYGYTF
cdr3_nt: TGTGCCACCAGCAGAGATCGCGGCAGACAGCGCTATGGCTACACCTTC

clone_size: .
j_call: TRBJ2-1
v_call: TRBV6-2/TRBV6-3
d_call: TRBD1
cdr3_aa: CASSSSRGTGGSNEQFF
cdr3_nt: TGTGCCAGCAGTTCCAGCAGAGGGACAGGGGGAAGTAATGAGCAGTTCTTC

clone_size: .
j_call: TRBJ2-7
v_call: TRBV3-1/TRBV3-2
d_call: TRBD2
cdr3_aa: CASSPSGRPFTYEQYF
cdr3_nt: TGTGCCAGCAGCCCTAGCGGGAGGCCCTTCACCTACGAGCAGTACTTC

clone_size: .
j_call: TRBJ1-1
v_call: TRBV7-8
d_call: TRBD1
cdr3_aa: CASSLRDRDTNTEAFF
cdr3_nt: TGTGCCAGCAGCCTTCGGGACAGGGATACGAACACTGAAGCTTTCTTT